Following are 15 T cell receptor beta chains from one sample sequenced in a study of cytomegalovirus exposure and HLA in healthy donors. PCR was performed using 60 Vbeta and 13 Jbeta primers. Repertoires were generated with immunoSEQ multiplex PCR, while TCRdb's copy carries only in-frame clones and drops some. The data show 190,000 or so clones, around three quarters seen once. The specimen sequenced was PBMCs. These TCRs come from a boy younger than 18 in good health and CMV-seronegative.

The CDR3 sequence is CAARRVINSNYGYTF. DNA for the CDR3: TGTGCCGCAAGGAGGGTCATCAACTCTAACTATGGCTACACCTTC. V is TRBV6-5 and J is TRBJ1-2; D not resolved. The V gene's germline CDR1 is MNHEY and CDR2 SVGAGI. The germline V and J ends were trimmed by 11 bases and 0 bases, with 19 bases remaining between them. The CDR3 runs 15 residues.

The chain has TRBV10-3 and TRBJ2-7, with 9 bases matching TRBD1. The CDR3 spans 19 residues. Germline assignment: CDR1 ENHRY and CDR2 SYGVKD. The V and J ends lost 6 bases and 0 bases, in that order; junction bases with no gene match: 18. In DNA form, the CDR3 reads TGTGCCATCAGAAGGACAGGGGTCGCCTCCGTCAACCGCTCCTACGAGCAGTACTTC. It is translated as CAIRRTGVASVNRSYEQYF.

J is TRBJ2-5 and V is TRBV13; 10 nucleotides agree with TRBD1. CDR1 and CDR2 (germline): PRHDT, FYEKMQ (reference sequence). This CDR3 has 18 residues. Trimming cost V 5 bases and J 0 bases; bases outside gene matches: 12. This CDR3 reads CASSPRLGQGTNQETQYF. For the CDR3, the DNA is TGTGCCAGCAGCCCCAGACTGGGACAGGGGACAAACCAAGAGACCCAGTACTTC. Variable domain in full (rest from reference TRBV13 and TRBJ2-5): AAGVIQSPRHLIKEKRETATLKCYPIPRHDTVYWYQQGPGQDPQFLISFYEKMQSDKGSIPDRFSAQQFSDYHSELNMSSLELGDSALYFCASSPRLGQGTNQETQYFGPGTRLLVL.

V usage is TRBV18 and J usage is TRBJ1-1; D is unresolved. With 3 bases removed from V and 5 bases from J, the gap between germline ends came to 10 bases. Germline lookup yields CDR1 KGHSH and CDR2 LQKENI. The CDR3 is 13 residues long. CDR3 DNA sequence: TGTGCCAGCTCACCCGGGGTAGGGACTGAAGCTTTCTTT. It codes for CASSPGVGTEAFF.

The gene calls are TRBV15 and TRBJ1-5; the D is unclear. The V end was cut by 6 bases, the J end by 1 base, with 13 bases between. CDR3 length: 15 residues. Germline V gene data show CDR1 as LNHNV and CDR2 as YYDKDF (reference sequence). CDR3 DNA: TGTGCCACCAGGGGAGTCAGTGGAAGCAATCAGCCCCAGCATTTT. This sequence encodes CATRGVSGSNQPQHF.

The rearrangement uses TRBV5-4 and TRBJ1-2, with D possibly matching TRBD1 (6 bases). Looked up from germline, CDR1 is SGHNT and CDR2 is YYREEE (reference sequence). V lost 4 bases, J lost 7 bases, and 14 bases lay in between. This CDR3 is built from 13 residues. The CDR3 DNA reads TGTGCCAGCAGCCCTGGGGGGGCGGGTGGCTACACCTTC. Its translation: CASSPGGAGGYTF.

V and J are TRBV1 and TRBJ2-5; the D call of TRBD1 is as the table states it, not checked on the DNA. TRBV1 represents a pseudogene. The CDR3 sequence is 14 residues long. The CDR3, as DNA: TGCACCAGTCTTAGTGGGCAGCCAGGGGAGACCCAGTACTTC. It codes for CTSLSGQPGETQYF.

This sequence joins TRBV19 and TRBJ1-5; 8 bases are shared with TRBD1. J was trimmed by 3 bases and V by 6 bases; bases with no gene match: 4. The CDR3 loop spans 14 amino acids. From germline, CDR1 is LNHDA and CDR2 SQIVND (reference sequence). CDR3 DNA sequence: TGTGCCAGTAGCCGGACAGGGCTCAATCAGCCCCAGCATTTT. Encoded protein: CASSRTGLNQPQHF. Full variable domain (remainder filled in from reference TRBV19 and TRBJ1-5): DGGITQSPKYLFRKEGQNVTLSCEQNLNHDAMYWYRQDPGQGLRLIYYSQIVNDFQKGDIAEGYSVSREKKESFPLTVTSAQKNPTAFYLCASSRTGLNQPQHFGDGTRLSIL.

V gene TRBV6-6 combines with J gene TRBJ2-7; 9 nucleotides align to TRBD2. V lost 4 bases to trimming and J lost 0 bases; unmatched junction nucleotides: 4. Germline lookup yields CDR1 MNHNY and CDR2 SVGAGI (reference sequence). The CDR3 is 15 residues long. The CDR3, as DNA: TGTGCCAGCAGTTTCAAGCGGGGGGCCTCCTACGAGCAGTACTTC. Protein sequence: CASSFKRGASYEQYF.

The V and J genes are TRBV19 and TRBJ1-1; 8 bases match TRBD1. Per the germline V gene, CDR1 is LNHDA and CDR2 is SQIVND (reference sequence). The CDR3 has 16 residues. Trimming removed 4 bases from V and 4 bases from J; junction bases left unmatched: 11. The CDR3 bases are TGTGCCAGTAGTACCCAGCTCAACAGGGGGGGCACTGAAGCTTTCTTT. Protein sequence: CASSTQLNRGGTEAFF.

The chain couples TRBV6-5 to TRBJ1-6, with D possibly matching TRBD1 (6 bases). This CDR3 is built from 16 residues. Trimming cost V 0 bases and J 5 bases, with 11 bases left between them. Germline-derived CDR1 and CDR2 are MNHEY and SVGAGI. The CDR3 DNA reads TGTGCCAGCAGTTACTCTTGGGACAACAATAATTCACCCCTCCACTTT. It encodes CASSYSWDNNNSPLHF.

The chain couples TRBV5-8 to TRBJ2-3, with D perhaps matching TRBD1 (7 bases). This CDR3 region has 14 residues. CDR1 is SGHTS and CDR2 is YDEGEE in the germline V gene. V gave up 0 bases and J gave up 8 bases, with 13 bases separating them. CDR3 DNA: TGTGCCAGCAGCTTGGCAGGGGGGACCCCTACGCAGTATTTT. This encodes CASSLAGGTPTQYF.

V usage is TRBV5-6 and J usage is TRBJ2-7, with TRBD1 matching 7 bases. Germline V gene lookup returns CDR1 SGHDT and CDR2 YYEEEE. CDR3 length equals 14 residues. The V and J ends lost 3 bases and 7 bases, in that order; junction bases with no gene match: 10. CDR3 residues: CASSSDRRTREQYF. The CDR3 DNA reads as TGTGCCAGCAGCTCGGACAGGCGGACTCGAGAGCAGTACTTC. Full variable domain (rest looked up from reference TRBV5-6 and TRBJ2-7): DAGVTQSPTHLIKTRGQQVTLRCSPKSGHDTVSWYQQALGQGPQFIFQYYEEEERQRGNFPDRFSGHQFPNYSSELNVNALLLGDSALYLCASSSDRRTREQYFGPGTRLTVT.

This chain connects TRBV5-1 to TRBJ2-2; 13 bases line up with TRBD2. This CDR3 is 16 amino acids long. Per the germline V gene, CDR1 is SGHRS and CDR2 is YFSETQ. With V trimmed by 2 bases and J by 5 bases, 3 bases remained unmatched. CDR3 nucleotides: TGCGCCAGCAGCTTTTTGGGACTAGCGGGAACCGGGGAGCTGTTTTTT. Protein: CASSFLGLAGTGELFF. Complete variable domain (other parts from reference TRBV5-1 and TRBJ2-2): KAGVTQTPRYLIKTRGQQVTLSCSPISGHRSVSWYQQTPGQGLQFLFEYFSETQRNKGNFPGRFSGRQFSNSRSEMNVSTLELGDSALYLCASSFLGLAGTGELFFGEGSRLTVL.

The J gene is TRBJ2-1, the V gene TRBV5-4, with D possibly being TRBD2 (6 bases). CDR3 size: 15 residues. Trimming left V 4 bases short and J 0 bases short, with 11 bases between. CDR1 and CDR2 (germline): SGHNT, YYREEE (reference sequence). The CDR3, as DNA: TGTGCCAGCAGCGGGGCGGGGAGCTCCTACAATGAGCAGTTCTTC. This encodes CASSGAGSSYNEQFF.